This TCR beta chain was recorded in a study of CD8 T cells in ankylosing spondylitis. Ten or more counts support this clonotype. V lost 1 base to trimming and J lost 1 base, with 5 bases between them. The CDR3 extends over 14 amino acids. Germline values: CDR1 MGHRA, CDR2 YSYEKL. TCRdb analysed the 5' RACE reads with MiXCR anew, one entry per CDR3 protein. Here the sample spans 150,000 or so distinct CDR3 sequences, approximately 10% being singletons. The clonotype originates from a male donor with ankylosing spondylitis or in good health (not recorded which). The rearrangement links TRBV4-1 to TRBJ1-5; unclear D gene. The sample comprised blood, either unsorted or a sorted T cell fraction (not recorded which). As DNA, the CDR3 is TGCGCCAGCAGCCAAGTAGGGAGCAATCAGCCCCAGCATTTT. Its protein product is CASSQVGSNQPQHF.